The T cell receptor (beta chain) described here comes from a study of blood T cell repertoires in COVID-19. Assay: immunoSEQ multiplex PCR; the TCRdb copy retains only in-frame clones and omits some. Altogether approximately 250,000 clones are present, 70% to 90% being singletons, with the ten largest covering approximately 0.89%. Germline CDR1 is SGHVS and CDR2 is FQNEAQ. V lost 5 bases and J 0 bases, leaving 16 bases between the germline ends. This CDR3 has 17 amino acids. The V call is TRBV7-8, the J call TRBJ1-4; perhaps TRBD1 as D (5 bases). The receptor was derived from a man in his forties or fifties with acute or convalescent COVID-19. Sequencing input: peripheral blood. The CDR3 coding sequence is TGTGCCAGCAGCCAATCGGGGGGACTTGCAACTAATGAAAAACTGTTTTTT. It encodes CASSQSGGLATNEKLFF.